What follows are 8 T cell receptor beta chains derived from one specimen sequenced in a study of blood T cell repertoires in COVID-19. Data came from immunoSEQ multiplex PCR; TCRdb stores just in-frame clones and leaves some out. The sample gives 350,000 to 500,000 clones, roughly 90% of which show up once; roughly 1.4% is in the top ten. Sequencing used PBMCs or T cells enriched from blood (not recorded which). The receptors here all came from a woman younger than 35 who had been exposed to COVID-19.

About this clone: Additional DNA sequences in this sample encode the identical CDR3. J is TRBJ2-1 and V is TRBV7-8; unclear D gene. Trimming shortened V by 5 bases and J by 4 bases, and 9 bases separated the two germline ends. CDR3 length: 13 residues. Germline values: CDR1 SGHVS, CDR2 FQNEAQ. The CDR3 loop reads CASSLSRYNEQFF. The CDR3 DNA follows: TGTGCCAGCAGCCTTAGTCGTTACAATGAGCAGTTCTTC.

The V gene is TRBV12-3 or TRBV12-4, the J gene TRBJ1-3; D is uncertain. The CDR3 consists of 13 residues. The V end was cut by 6 bases, the J end by 0 bases, with 6 bases between. In DNA form, the CDR3 reads TGTGCCAGCAGGGACTCCTCTGGAAACACCATATATTTT. It specifies CASRDSSGNTIYF.

This clone came up once. The chain carries TRBV11-2 and TRBJ2-7; 9 bases are a match to TRBD1. CDR1 and CDR2 from the germline V gene are SGHAT and FQNNGV. The CDR3 is 15 residues long. J was trimmed by 3 bases and V by 1 base; bases with no gene match: 4. Here the CDR3 reads CASSLGDRAYYEQYF. The CDR3 bases are TGTGCCAGCAGCTTAGGGGACAGGGCCTACTACGAGCAGTACTTC.

V usage is TRBV2 and J usage is TRBJ2-2, with 8 positions matching TRBD2. The CDR3 consists of 16 residues. V trimming: 3 bases; J trimming: 4 bases; junction bases outside the gene matches: 7. From germline, CDR1 is SNHLY and CDR2 FYNNEI. CDR3 DNA sequence: TGTGCCAGCAGTGAGCGAGCGGGGGATTTCACCGGGGAGCTGTTTTTT. Protein: CASSERAGDFTGELFF.

In DNA form, the CDR3 reads TGTGCCAGCAGCTTAACGGACTCGGGGAATGAAAAACTGTTTTTT. Its translation is CASSLTDSGNEKLFF. The V call is TRBV7-9, the J call TRBJ1-4; D is uncertain. Germline V gene sequence: CDR1 SEHNR, CDR2 FQNEAQ (reference sequence). This CDR3 contains 15 residues. Trimming took off 2 bases at V and 5 bases at J, with 12 bases between the two ends.

The chain has TRBV30 and TRBJ2-2; D unresolved. The V gene lost 3 bases and the J gene lost 4 bases, with 9 bases spanning the gap. Per the germline V gene, CDR1 is GTSNPN and CDR2 is SVGIG (reference sequence). The CDR3 has 13 amino acids. The CDR3 loop is CAWSGDGTGELFF. In nucleotides, the CDR3 is TGTGCCTGGAGCGGAGACGGCACCGGGGAGCTGTTTTTT.

This clone has only a few counts. The chain has TRBV15 and TRBJ1-5, with a possible D match to TRBD1 (5 bases). V was pared by 1 base and J by 3 bases, with 7 bases between. This CDR3 has 14 residues. The germline gives CDR1 LNHNV, CDR2 YYDKDF (reference sequence). CDR3 coding DNA: TGTGCCACCAGCAGAGTGGACATCAATCAGCCCCAGCATTTT. Protein sequence: CATSRVDINQPQHF. Drawing the rest from reference TRBV15 and TRBJ1-5, the complete variable domain is DAMVIQNPRYQVTQFGKPVTLSCSQTLNHNVMYWYQQKSSQAPKLLFHYYDKDFNNEADTPDNFQSRRPNTSFCFLDIRSPGLGDTAMYLCATSRVDINQPQHFGDGTRLSIL.

The V call is TRBV4-2, the J call TRBJ1-1; 9 bases agree with TRBD1. V shed 0 bases and J 5 bases; nucleotides not matched to a gene: 10. This CDR3 is built from 17 residues. Germline V CDR1 and CDR2: LGHNA, YNFKEQ. DNA for the CDR3: TGTGCCAGCAGCCAAGATCTCACGGGACAGGGAGGGACTGAAGCTTTCTTT. Amino acid sequence: CASSQDLTGQGGTEAFF.